Each of the 26 T cell receptor beta chains below was sequenced from the same sample in a study of long-term antiretroviral therapy in people with HIV. It was version v3.0 of the immunoSEQ assay that was run at survey level. Repertoires were generated with immunoSEQ multiplex PCR, while TCRdb's copy carries only in-frame clones and drops some. The table records about 24,000 clones, 65% to 85% of them present only once. The sequenced sample was unsorted PBMCs, obtained approximately 4.1 years after starting antiretroviral therapy. The receptors originated from a man aged 25 to 40 with HIV.

The rearrangement uses TRBV21-1 and TRBJ2-7; the table assigns TRBD2, which was not confirmed against the DNA. TRBV21-1 is tagged as a pseudogene. The CDR3 length is 15 residues. CDR3 amino acids: CASSKQQVGGYEQYF. The CDR3 DNA follows: TGTGCCAGCAGCAAACAGCAGGTGGGGGGCTACGAGCAGTACTTC.

This rearrangement joins TRBV7-8 to TRBJ2-3, with 8 positions matching TRBD2. CDR1 and CDR2 from the germline V gene are SGHVS and FQNEAQ. The CDR3 has 15 amino acids. With V trimmed by 3 bases and J by 2 bases, 4 bases remained unmatched. DNA for the CDR3: TGTGCCAGCAGCTTCGGGACTAGATTCACAGATACGCAGTATTTT. This translates into CASSFGTRFTDTQYF.

This clone turned up a few times. The rearrangement links TRBV18 to TRBJ1-1, with 7 bases aligning to TRBD1. This CDR3 contains 16 residues. Germline V gene lookup returns CDR1 KGHSH and CDR2 LQKENI. J lost 0 bases, V lost 5 bases, and 9 bases had no gene match. CDR3 DNA sequence: TGTGCCAGCTCATATACAGGGGACGGTATGAACACTGAAGCTTTCTTT. As protein: CASSYTGDGMNTEAFF.

The chain combines TRBV5-4 with TRBJ2-1; 13 nucleotides line up with TRBD2. Trimming at V came to 1 base and at J to 0 bases, leaving 7 bases not matched to a gene. Germline CDR1 and CDR2: SGHNT and YYREEE (reference sequence). The CDR3 totals 19 residues. In DNA form, the CDR3 reads TGTGCCAGCAGCTTGCGGGGACTAGCGGGACCAGGCTCCTACAATGAGCAGTTCTTC. This codes for CASSLRGLAGPGSYNEQFF.

This chain joins TRBV4-2 and TRBJ2-1; TRBD2 aligns across 7 bases. The V gene's germline CDR1 is LGHNA and CDR2 YNFKEQ. The junction had 2 bases not matched to a gene; V was cut back by 1 base and J by 2 bases. The CDR3 runs 15 residues. DNA of the CDR3: TGTGCCAGCAGCCAAGGGGGAGGGCCCTACAATGAGCAGTTCTTC. This translates into CASSQGGGPYNEQFF.

V is TRBV7-9 and J is TRBJ2-1; D ambiguous. V was pared by 1 base and J by 2 bases, with 12 bases between. The germline V gene encodes CDR1 SEHNR and CDR2 FQNEAQ (reference sequence). This CDR3 contains 16 residues. The CDR3: CASSLVFLGTYNEQFF. DNA for the CDR3: TGTGCCAGCAGCTTAGTTTTCCTTGGAACCTACAATGAGCAGTTCTTC.

The chain couples TRBV19 to TRBJ2-2, with 11 bases that match TRBD1. This CDR3 has 16 residues. Germline values: CDR1 LNHDA, CDR2 SQIVND (reference sequence). J lost 6 bases, V lost 4 bases, and 7 bases had no gene match. CDR3 sequence (DNA): TGTGCCAGTAGTACCCTCCCGGGACAGGGGGCCGGGGAGCTGTTTTTT. Amino acids: CASSTLPGQGAGELFF.

The chain couples TRBV18 to TRBJ1-2, with D perhaps TRBD1 (5 bases). CDR1 is KGHSH, CDR2 LQKENI, per germline. Deletions cut 0 bases from V and 8 bases from J, with 13 bases between. The CDR3 has 14 amino acids. The CDR3 DNA reads as TGTGCCAGCTCACCACCGGTCGCAGGGTGGGGCTACACCTTC. This encodes CASSPPVAGWGYTF.

This clone occurred once. This chain uses TRBV5-1 with TRBJ1-1; no clear D. This CDR3 region has 16 residues. V was shortened by 0 bases and J by 5 bases, with 17 bases between the two germline ends. From germline, CDR1 is SGHRS and CDR2 YFSETQ. The CDR3 reads CASSLGPVVLTTEAFF. The CDR3 DNA reads TGCGCCAGCAGCTTGGGGCCGGTCGTCTTGACGACTGAAGCTTTCTTT.

The chain recombines TRBV5-1 with TRBJ2-2; D could derive from TRBD1 or TRBD2 (5 bases each). This CDR3 comprises 14 residues. Trimming pared 7 bases from V and 5 bases from J, leaving 15 bases between. CDR1 SGHRS and CDR2 YFSETQ come from the germline V gene. The CDR3 region is CASGHEGFTGELFF. CDR3 nucleotides: TGCGCCAGCGGTCATGAGGGGTTTACCGGGGAGCTGTTTTTT. The variable domain in full, completed from reference TRBV5-1 and TRBJ2-2, reads KAGVTQTPRYLIKTRGQQVTLSCSPISGHRSVSWYQQTPGQGLQFLFEYFSETQRNKGNFPGRFSGRQFSNSRSEMNVSTLELGDSALYLCASGHEGFTGELFFGEGSRLTVL.

V is TRBV5-4 and J is TRBJ2-5; D possibly corresponds to TRBD1 (7 bases). Germline V lookup: CDR1 SGHNT, CDR2 YYREEE (reference sequence). V gave up 2 bases and J gave up 4 bases, with 12 bases separating them. The CDR3 has 14 residues. CDR3 bases: TGTGCCAGCAGCTTTCGACAGGGAGGAGAGACCCAGTACTTC. The encoded protein is CASSFRQGGETQYF. The full variable domain, with the rest looked up from reference TRBV5-4 and TRBJ2-5, is ETGVTQSPTHLIKTRGQQVTLRCSSQSGHNTVSWYQQALGQGPQFIFQYYREEENGRGNFPPRFSGLQFPNYSSELNVNALELDDSALYLCASSFRQGGETQYFGPGTRLLVL.

The chain links TRBV7-2 to TRBJ1-5, with TRBD1 as a possible D gene (5 bases). Trimming stripped 5 bases from V and 1 base from J, with 18 bases between. The CDR3 loop spans 17 amino acids. Germline V CDR1 and CDR2: SGHTA, FQGNSA. The CDR3 reads CASSPGWGKSSNQPQHF. In DNA form, the CDR3 reads TGTGCCAGCAGCCCGGGATGGGGGAAGTCGAGCAATCAGCCCCAGCATTTT.

The rearrangement uses TRBV7-8 and TRBJ2-1; 9 bases are shared with TRBD2. The CDR3 loop spans 16 amino acids. Germline CDR1 is SGHVS and CDR2 is FQNEAQ. V was clipped by 2 bases and J by 8 bases; unmatched bases: 10. CDR3 in amino acids: CASSLRGGRALDEQFF. The DNA of the CDR3 is TGTGCCAGCAGCTTAAGGGGCGGGAGGGCCCTCGATGAGCAGTTCTTC. Based on the CDR3 plus reference TRBV7-8 and TRBJ2-1, the full variable domain is GAGVSQSPRYKVAKRGQDVALRCDPISGHVSLFWYQQALGQGPEFLTYFQNEAQLDKSGLPSDRFFAERPEGSVSTLKIQRTQQEDSAVYLCASSLRGGRALDEQFFGPGTRLTVL.

The chain employs TRBV10-3 and TRBJ2-1; 11 bases line up with TRBD2. In germline, CDR1 is ENHRY, CDR2 SYGVKD. J lost 4 bases, V lost 4 bases, and 15 bases had no gene match. CDR3 length equals 19 residues. DNA for the CDR3: TGTGCCATCAGTGGCCTGGACGTTAGCGGGGGGGCTTCATACAATGAGCAGTTCTTC. The encoded protein is CAISGLDVSGGASYNEQFF.

The rearrangement joins TRBV14 to TRBJ1-1; D remains unclear. Germline V gene lookup returns CDR1 SGHDN and CDR2 FVKESK. The V end was cut by 0 bases, the J end by 4 bases, with 6 bases between. The CDR3 has 13 amino acids. CDR3 sequence (DNA): TGTGCCAGCAGCCAAGATCTCAGCACTGAAGCTTTCTTT. Translating gives CASSQDLSTEAFF.

The V call is TRBV4-3, the J call TRBJ2-7; 7 bases agree with TRBD2. After removal of 0 bases from V and 1 base from J, the junction contained 9 bases not matched to a gene. The CDR3 totals 17 residues. CDR1 LGHNA and CDR2 YSLEER come from the germline V gene. DNA for the CDR3: TGCGCCAGCAGCCAAGATGGTAGCGGGCGCTATTCCTACGAGCAGTACTTC. Its protein is CASSQDGSGRYSYEQYF.

This chain uses TRBV4-3 with TRBJ1-3; weak D call: TRBD1 (6 bases). This CDR3 contains 15 residues. Germline CDR1 LGHNA, CDR2 YSLEER. V dropped 4 bases and J dropped 4 bases, with 14 bases sitting between them. This CDR3 reads CASSLITGNGNTIYF. The CDR3 DNA follows: TGCGCCAGCAGCCTGATAACAGGGAACGGAAACACCATATATTTT.

The gene calls are TRBV29-1 and TRBJ2-7; TRBD2 matches at 10 bases. With V trimmed by 6 bases and J by 3 bases, 11 bases remained unmatched. Germline CDR1 and CDR2: SQVTM and ANQGSEA. The length of the CDR3 is 15 residues. CDR3 protein: CSVQPSGGGIYEQYF. In nucleotides, the CDR3 is TGCAGCGTGCAACCTAGCGGGGGAGGAATCTACGAGCAGTACTTC.

This chain links TRBV7-9 with TRBJ2-1, with TRBD2 matching 8 bases. After removal of 5 bases from V and 6 bases from J, the junction contained 21 bases not matched to a gene. Germline lookup yields CDR1 SEHNR and CDR2 FQNEAQ (reference sequence). The CDR3 runs to 19 residues. Here the CDR3 reads CASSRRPRGGHSRVNEQFF. The CDR3 nucleotides are TGTGCCAGCAGCCGTCGGCCCCGGGGGGGGCATAGTCGGGTCAATGAGCAGTTCTTC.

The CDR3: CASSPGLAGRYEQYF. The CDR3 DNA sequence: TGTGCCAGCTCACCGGGACTAGCGGGACGGTACGAGCAGTACTTC. The rearrangement joins TRBV18 to TRBJ2-7, with 13 bases matching TRBD2. J lost 4 bases, V lost 3 bases, and 3 bases had no gene match. The CDR3 loop spans 15 amino acids. The germline CDR1 and CDR2 sequences are KGHSH and LQKENI.

The rearrangement joins TRBV19 to TRBJ2-1; 7 bases fit TRBD1. This CDR3 comprises 15 residues. Germline CDR1 is LNHDA and CDR2 is SQIVND (reference sequence). V lost 2 bases and J lost 6; bases outside the gene matches: 7. In DNA form, the CDR3 reads TGTGCCAGTAGTATACCGATTACAGGGGTCAATGAGCAGTTCTTC. It yields the protein CASSIPITGVNEQFF.

The V call is TRBV14, the J call TRBJ2-7, with a possible D match to TRBD1 (7 bases). Between the trimmed V and J ends, which lost 3 bases and 6 bases, there was a span of 21 bases. The CDR3 runs 16 residues. The germline V gene has CDR1 SGHDN and CDR2 FVKESK. The CDR3 region has the DNA TGTGCCAGCAGCCATAAGATCAGGGGGACGGAGGGCGAGCAGTACTTC. Translation gives CASSHKIRGTEGEQYF. The full variable domain, completed using reference TRBV14 and TRBJ2-7, is EAGVTQFPSHSVIEKGQTVTLRCDPISGHDNLYWYRRVMGKEIKFLLHFVKESKQDESGMPNNRFLAERTGGTYSTLKVQPAELEDSGVYFCASSHKIRGTEGEQYFGPGTRLTVT.

The J gene is TRBJ1-1, the V gene TRBV28; TRBD1 matches 8 bases. V trimming: 2 bases; J trimming: 10 bases; junction bases outside the gene matches: 12. Germline V gene data show CDR1 as MDHEN and CDR2 as SYDVKM. The CDR3 is 15 amino acids. The CDR3 region has the DNA TGTGCCAGCAGTTTAGGGGACAGGCCTAGACCCCCAGCTTTCTTT. It is translated as CASSLGDRPRPPAFF.

The chain has TRBV2 and TRBJ2-1; D might be TRBD2 (5 bases). CDR3 size: 15 residues. Trimming took off 6 bases at V and 3 bases at J, with 15 bases between the two ends. CDR1 is SNHLY, CDR2 FYNNEI, per germline. CDR3 bases: TGTGCCAGCAGAGTTCGGACTGTAAACTACAATGAGCAGTTCTTC. This gives the protein CASRVRTVNYNEQFF.

The chain has TRBV28 and TRBJ2-7; unclear D gene. Per germline, CDR1 MDHEN and CDR2 SYDVKM. The CDR3 loop spans 11 amino acids. The ends were cut back, 4 bases at V and 3 bases at J, with 4 bases in the middle. CDR3 nucleotide sequence: TGTGCCAGCAGTTCTAGCTACGAGCAGTACTTC. This gives the protein CASSSSYEQYF.

This clone was seen more than once but under ten times. The chain employs TRBV5-1 and TRBJ1-6; TRBD1 is a possible D gene (6 bases). Germline-derived CDR1 and CDR2 are SGHRS and YFSETQ. Trimming removed 1 base at V and 7 bases at J, with 6 bases between. The CDR3 is 13 amino acids. The CDR3: CASSLTGNSPLHF. The CDR3 DNA sequence: TGCGCCAGCAGCTTGACAGGGAATTCACCCCTCCACTTT.